The clone carrying this TCR beta chain was seen ten or more times. This sample is part of a study of early T cells in non-severe SARS-CoV-2 infection. Molecules of cDNA were individually given unique molecular identifiers that were attached to them. TCRdb reprocessed the 5' RACE reads via MiXCR and lists one record per CDR3 protein. The table lists more than 45,000 distinct CDR3 sequences, 12% of them singletons. This CDR3 spans 19 amino acids. V usage is TRBV21-1 and J usage is TRBJ2-5; the D call in the table, TRBD2, was not verified against the DNA. TRBV21-1 is a recognized pseudogene. This clonotype was obtained from an adult who was a healthcare worker with PCR-confirmed SARS-CoV-2 infection or an uninfected control (not recorded which). Sequencing used whole blood. This CDR3 is CASSKGPPGLAGGRETQYF. The CDR3, as DNA: TGTGCCAGCAGCAAAGGCCCCCCGGGACTAGCGGGAGGGCGCGAGACCCAGTACTTC.